A selection of T cell receptor beta chains follows, all from one sample in a study of early T cells in non-severe SARS-CoV-2 infection. In TCRdb, the 5' RACE reads were re-called with MiXCR into one record per CDR3 protein. Of about 34,000 distinct CDR3 sequences listed, roughly 6% are singletons. The sequenced sample consisted of whole blood. Receptors were obtained from an adult who was a healthcare worker with PCR-confirmed SARS-CoV-2 infection or an uninfected control (not recorded which). CDR3s leave out the opening cysteine and the closing phenylalanine or tryptophan. The size field is filled for only some rows; it gives once, few, many or a size class.

TRBV7-3	.	11	TRBJ2-5	ASSHQGTETQY
TRBV27	many	12	TRBJ1-2	ASSTGPSNYGYT
TRBV4-1	many	16	TRBJ2-1	ASSQGPPGLAATNEQF
TRBV9	few	11	TRBJ1-2	ASSVDRNYGYT
TRBV2	many	11	TRBJ1-2	ASSAGADYGYT
TRBV25-1	many	14	TRBJ2-7	ASSEREGQGSYEQY
TRBV4-3	few	12	TRBJ1-4	ASSALSGNEKLF
TRBV6-5	many	13	TRBJ1-3	ASSRGLSTGNTIY
TRBV4-1	many	12	TRBJ2-1	ASTRLAGGSEQF
TRBV14	.	14	TRBJ1-1	ASSHLDRALNTEAF
TRBV30	many	11	TRBJ2-1	AWSVSGGDEQF
TRBV3-1	few	12	TRBJ1-1	ASSRPGFGTEAF
TRBV6-2/TRBV6-3	few	11	TRBJ1-5	ASSYVANQPQH
TRBV5-1	.	12	TRBJ2-7	ASSLVADTYEQY
TRBV18	many	12	TRBJ1-5	ASSPEEGNQPQH
TRBV6-6	few	12	TRBJ1-2	ASSPGTAVGGYT
TRBV20-1	.	12	TRBJ2-7	SARPRRSSYEQY
TRBV9	many	14	TRBJ2-1	ASSGRGELFYNEQF
TRBV7-8	.	12	TRBJ1-4	ASSPGQQDEKLF
TRBV10-3	.	10	TRBJ2-7	ATRPEPSEQY
TRBV10-3	many	14	TRBJ2-3	ATSGLTLRGTDTQY
TRBV2	many	13	TRBJ2-3	ASSEGTSGGDTQY
TRBV29-1	many	12	TRBJ2-7	SVAPMSRSYEQY
TRBV20-1	many	13	TRBJ2-7	SARDLGQEDYEQY
TRBV7-6	many	13	TRBJ2-1	ASSQLAGGYNEQF
TRBV24-1	many	15	TRBJ1-2	ATSDPNDRASPYGYT
TRBV20-1	many	10	TRBJ2-3	SAPLATDTQY
TRBV10-1	many	11	TRBJ1-1	ASSDPGNTEAF
TRBV18	many	10	TRBJ1-1	ASSETGYEAF
TRBV12-3/TRBV12-4	.	10	TRBJ2-3	ASSPLPDTQY
TRBV11-2	many	12	TRBJ2-5	ASSLDGTRETQY
TRBV7-6	many	11	TRBJ2-1	ASSLDNYNEQF
TRBV28	many	11	TRBJ1-2	ASSLRGIYGYT
TRBV20-1	many	12	TRBJ1-5	SANPGTGNQPQH
TRBV7-6	many	11	TRBJ1-1	ASSQDKNTEAF
TRBV5-5	many	14	TRBJ1-2	ASSLDSRDGGYGYT
TRBV20-1	many	13	TRBJ2-3	SARDPSGRTDTQY
TRBV29-1	few	9	TRBJ1-2	SVRWNYGYT